This is a list of T cell receptor beta chains from one sample in a study of T cell repertoires in cytomegalovirus infection. Antigen specificity for these receptors is unknown. MiXCR, run by TCRdb on the reads, gives a single entry per CDR3 protein. The table records 70,000 to 85,000 distinct CDR3 sequences, approximately 39% of them present only once. The starting material was CD8+ T cells from cultured PBMCs, obtained from culture after CMV antigen stimulation. The receptor source for this set is a human donor in good health (CMV status not recorded). Some clones in this sample may be carry-over from other donors' samples. CDR3s include the opening cysteine and the closing phenylalanine or tryptophan. Fields, in order: J gene, V gene, clone size, D gene, CDR3 DNA, CDR3 protein. A D gene is named only where the DNA matches it firmly. Not every row has a clone size; where given, it reads once, few, many or a size class.

>TRBJ2-1|TRBV25-1|few|.
TGTGCCAGCAGCCTATGGGGGGGGCACTACAATGAGCAGTTCTTC
CASSLWGGHYNEQFF
>TRBJ2-5|TRBV15|.|TRBD1
TGTGCCACCAGCAGAGGGGACAGGGTCAAAGAGACCCAGTACTTC
CATSRGDRVKETQYF
>TRBJ1-1|TRBV4-3|.|.
TGCGCCAGCAGCCAAGGGGGACCCGAAGGCTGGTTGAACACTGAAGCTTTCTTT
CASSQGGPEGWLNTEAFF
>TRBJ2-1|TRBV5-6|few|TRBD2
TGTGCCAGCAGCTTTGGGCGGGGGAGCTCCTACAATGAGCAGTTCTTC
CASSFGRGSSYNEQFF
>TRBJ2-1|TRBV7-9|.|.
TGTGCCAGCAGCGGCGGGGACTCCTACAATGAGCAGTTCTTC
CASSGGDSYNEQFF
>TRBJ1-4|TRBV20-1|.|.
TGCAGTGCTAGAGTTTCACCGGGACATAATGAAAAACTGTTTTTT
CSARVSPGHNEKLFF
>TRBJ1-5|TRBV7-6|.|.
TGTGCCAGCAGCTTAGGATTGGACAGCAATCAGCCCCAGCATTTT
CASSLGLDSNQPQHF
>TRBJ2-5|TRBV7-2|many|TRBD2
TGTGCCAGCAGCTTATCCGCCAGCGGGGGGCGGGAGACCCAGTACTTC
CASSLSASGGRETQYF
>TRBJ2-7|TRBV6-1|few|TRBD1
TGTGCCAGCAGTGGGACCGGGACAGGGGCTGATTACGAGCAGTACTTC
CASSGTGTGADYEQYF
>TRBJ2-2|TRBV5-1|.|TRBD1
TGCGCCAGCAGCTTGAGCCGAAGAGGGACAGGGCCCCTCTCGAACACCGGGGAGCTGTTTTTT
CASSLSRRGTGPLSNTGELFF
>TRBJ2-3|TRBV7-9|few|TRBD1
TGTGCCAGCAGCCCTCGGACAGGGTTAGATACGCAGTATTTT
CASSPRTGLDTQYF
>TRBJ2-7|TRBV6-6|.|.
TGTGCCAGCAGTTACTTGGGGGGCCCGTCCTACGAGCAGTACTTC
CASSYLGGPSYEQYF
>TRBJ1-2|TRBV4-1|.|.
TGCGCCAGCAGCCACCCCTCGGATTGGGGGGGCTACACCTTC
CASSHPSDWGGYTF
>TRBJ1-4|TRBV12-3/TRBV12-4|few|.
TGTGCCAGCAGTTACGGTTCGCTGGTTGAAAAACTGTTTTTT
CASSYGSLVEKLFF
>TRBJ1-1|TRBV7-8|.|.
TGTGCCAGCAGCCATCCCCCCGATCCTAACACTGAAGCTTTCTTT
CASSHPPDPNTEAFF
>TRBJ1-5|TRBV28|.|TRBD1
TGTGCCAGCAGTTTCAACAGGGGGTCGAGTCAGCCCCAGCATTTT
CASSFNRGSSQPQHF
>TRBJ2-5|TRBV12-3/TRBV12-4|many|TRBD1
TGTGCCAGCAGTCGACCCGGGACAGAGCAAGAGACCCAGTACTTC
CASSRPGTEQETQYF
>TRBJ1-1|TRBV13|few|.
TGTGCCAGCAGCTTAATACGGAAGAACACTGAAGCTTTCTTT
CASSLIRKNTEAFF
>TRBJ2-7|TRBV5-1|.|.
TGCGCCAGCAGCTTGTTCGCAGTAACCGCCTACGAGCAGTACTTC
CASSLFAVTAYEQYF